This passage covers 2 T cell receptor beta chains from one sample sequenced in a study of shared clonotypes between healthy human individuals. The table came from immunoSEQ multiplex PCR; TCRdb's copy has only in-frame clones and leaves some out. The sample lists around 600,000 clones; roughly 96% were seen once. CD45RO-negative cells were positively selected for CCR7, leaving out terminally differentiated effector memory CD45RA+ cells. Sequencing was performed on naive CD8+ T cells sorted from blood. The origin of the receptors is a woman aged 25 to 39 in good health.

The V gene is TRBV4-1, the J gene TRBJ1-2; D is unresolved. The length of the CDR3 is 17 residues. Germline V CDR1 and CDR2: MGHRA, YSYEKL. Trimming pared 1 base from V and 0 bases from J, leaving 15 bases between. The CDR3 region is CASSQVRSQAANYGYTF. The DNA of the CDR3 is TGCGCCAGCAGCCAAGTGAGGTCGCAGGCCGCTAACTATGGCTACACCTTC.

The CDR3 is CASSPMGSAEQYF. The CDR3, as DNA: TGTGCCAGCAGCCCCATGGGTAGCGCCGAGCAGTACTTC. This chain uses TRBV7-9 with TRBJ2-5, with a tentative D call TRBD2 (5 bases). The J call may be mistaken, given a closer DNA end match to TRBJ2-7. This CDR3 comprises 13 residues. In germline, CDR1 is SEHNR, CDR2 FQNEAQ (reference sequence).